The source of this TCR beta chain is a study of chemoradiotherapy in HPV16-positive cancers. Germline-derived CDR1 and CDR2 are LNHNV and YYDKDF (reference sequence). Trimming pared 3 bases from V and 15 bases from J, leaving 18 bases between. The CDR3 is made up of 13 amino acids. Sequencing was performed with immunoSEQ multiplex PCR; in TCRdb, only in-frame clones are kept and a portion is missing. The sample includes 11,000 or so clones, roughly 70% of them seen just once. This clone has just a few counts. The clonotype originates from a human donor with HPV-associated anogenital cancer. The genes are TRBV15 and TRBJ2-1, with D perhaps given as TRBD1 or TRBD2 (5 bases each). Sampling was carried out from a patient who underwent chemoradiotherapy. CDR3 residues: CATSRGHGGGGFF. In DNA, the CDR3 is TGTGCCACCAGCAGGGGTCATGGGGGTGGTGGGTTCTTC.